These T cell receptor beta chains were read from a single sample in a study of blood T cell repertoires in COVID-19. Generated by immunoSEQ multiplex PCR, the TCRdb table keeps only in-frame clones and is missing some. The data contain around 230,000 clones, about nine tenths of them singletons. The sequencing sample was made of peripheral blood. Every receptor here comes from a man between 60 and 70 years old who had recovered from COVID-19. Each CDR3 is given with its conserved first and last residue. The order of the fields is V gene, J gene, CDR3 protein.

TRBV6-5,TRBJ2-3,CASRGRGGLKAQYF
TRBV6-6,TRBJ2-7,CASSYSYSPGYEQYF
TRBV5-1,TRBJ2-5,CASSFGTSLWTQYF
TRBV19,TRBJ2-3,CASSRTSGYTDTQYF
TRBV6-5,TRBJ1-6,CASRSPGGLSSPLHF
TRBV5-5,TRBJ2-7,CASSLTVSTYEQYF
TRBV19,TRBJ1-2,CASSKRQGANGYTF
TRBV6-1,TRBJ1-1,CASRNRQDTEAFF
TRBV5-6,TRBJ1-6,CASSRITVNSPLHF
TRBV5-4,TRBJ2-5,CASSPRTGKGQETQYF
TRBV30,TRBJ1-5,CAWSVQGVGNQPQHF
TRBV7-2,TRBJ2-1,CASSLVGPRDEQFF
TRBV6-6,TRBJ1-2,CASSYGRGIGYGYTF
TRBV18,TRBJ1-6,CASSPGTGDNSPLHF
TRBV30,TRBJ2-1,CAWSPGGLDNEQFF
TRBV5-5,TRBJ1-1,CASSLMEGFRAEAFF
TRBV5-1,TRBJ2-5,CASSTRTSGGQETQYF
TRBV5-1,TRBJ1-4,CASSFSGNENEKLFF
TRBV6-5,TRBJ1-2,CASSYSPGQSGYTF
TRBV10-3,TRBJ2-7,CAISGGTGRSYEQYF
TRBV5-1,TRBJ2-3,CASSWDRVGTDTQYF
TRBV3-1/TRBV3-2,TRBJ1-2,CASSQEDLGGRIHGYTF
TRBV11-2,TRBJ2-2,CASSDRSGQRKTGELFF
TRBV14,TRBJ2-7,CASSQVSGTYEQYF
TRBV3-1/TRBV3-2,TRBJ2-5,CASSPGALAGGRSLRETQYF
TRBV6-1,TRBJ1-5,CASSEGWRLLNQPQHF
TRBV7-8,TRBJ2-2,CASSLQGLDTGELFF
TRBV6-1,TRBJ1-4,CASSQDRGATNEKLFF
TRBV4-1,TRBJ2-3,CASQRGGTDTQYF
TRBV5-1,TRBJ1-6,CASSLAGQGYSPLHF
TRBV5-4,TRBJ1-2,CASSQDSDYGYTF
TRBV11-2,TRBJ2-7,CASSPNPTGGNEQYF
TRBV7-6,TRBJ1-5,CASSLNMNSNQPQHF
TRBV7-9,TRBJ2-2,CASSPENTGELFF
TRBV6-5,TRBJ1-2,CASTSGRGVYGYTF
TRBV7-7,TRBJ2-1,CASSPPGGRSYNEQFF
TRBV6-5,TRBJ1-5,CASSFDIGNQPQHF
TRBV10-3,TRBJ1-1,CAIGDRGTEAFF
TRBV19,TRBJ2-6,CASTRQVFGANVLTF
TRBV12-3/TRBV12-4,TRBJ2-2,CASSRQVPGELFF
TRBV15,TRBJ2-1,CATSRERRAPYNEQFF
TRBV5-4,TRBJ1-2,CASSFPGQGTNYGYTF
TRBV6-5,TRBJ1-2,CASSSRPTAAYGYTF
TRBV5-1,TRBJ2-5,CASGGVGRAETQYF
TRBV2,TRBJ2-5,CASSPRGGGYQETQYF
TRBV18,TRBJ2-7,CASSPMTGRYEQYF
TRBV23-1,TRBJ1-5,CASSQSPTGSDQPQHF
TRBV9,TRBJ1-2,CASSVGSRGYTF
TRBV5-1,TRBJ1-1,CASSLTGALNTEAFF
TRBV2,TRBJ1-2,CASSGQRQGQGYTF
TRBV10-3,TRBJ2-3,CAISGGLANTDTQYF
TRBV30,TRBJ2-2,CAWSPLVRSNTGELFF
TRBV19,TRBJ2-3,CASSMGQGTDTQYF
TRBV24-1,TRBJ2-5,CASRWQFGSLETQYF
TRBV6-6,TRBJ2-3,CASSYASGSPTDTQYF
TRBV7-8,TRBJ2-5,CASSLVAGVGQETQYF
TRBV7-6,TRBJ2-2,CASSLGTVTGELFF